The sample holds many counts of the clone carrying this T cell receptor beta chain. Its antigen remains unknown. This specimen belongs to a study of blood T cells in healthy people across ages. Whole-study results and caveats: Age advanced and TCR beta diversity per million T cells fell, roughly linearly.

A minimum of 7 million PBMCs was isolated per sample. Through a sample-barcoded 5' primer and a J-beta primer mix, a second PCR was run for roughly 6 to 11 cycles. TCRdb reanalysed the 5' RACE reads using MiXCR and keeps one entry per CDR3 protein. The table has 730,000 or so distinct CDR3 sequences, roughly 47% seen once; the top ten hold 20% to 25%. The TCR comes from a woman aged 60-75 years in good health. The sequencing sample was made of blood.

CDR3 in amino acids: CSATSDRGGGETQYF. The CDR3 nucleotides are TGCAGTGCAACGAGTGACAGGGGAGGGGGAGAGACCCAGTACTTC. V usage is TRBV20-1 and J usage is TRBJ2-5; D is possibly TRBD1 (8 bases). Per the germline V gene, CDR1 is DFQATT and CDR2 is SNEGSKA (reference sequence). The CDR3 consists of 15 residues. Trimming took 6 bases from V and 4 from J, leaving 21 bases between them.